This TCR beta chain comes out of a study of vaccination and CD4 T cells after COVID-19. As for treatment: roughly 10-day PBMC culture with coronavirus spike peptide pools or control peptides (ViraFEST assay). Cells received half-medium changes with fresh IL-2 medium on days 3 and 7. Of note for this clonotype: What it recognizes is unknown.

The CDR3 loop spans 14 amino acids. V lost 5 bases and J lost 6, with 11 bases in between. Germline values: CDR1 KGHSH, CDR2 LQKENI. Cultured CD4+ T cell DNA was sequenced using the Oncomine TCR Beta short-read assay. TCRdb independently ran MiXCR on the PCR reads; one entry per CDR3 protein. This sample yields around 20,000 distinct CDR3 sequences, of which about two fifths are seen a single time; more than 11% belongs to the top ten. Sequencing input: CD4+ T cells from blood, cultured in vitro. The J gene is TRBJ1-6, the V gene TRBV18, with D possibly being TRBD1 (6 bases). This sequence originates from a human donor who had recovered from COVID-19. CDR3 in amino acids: CASSAGQINSPLHF. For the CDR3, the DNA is TGTGCCAGCTCAGCAGGACAGATTAATTCACCCCTCCACTTT.